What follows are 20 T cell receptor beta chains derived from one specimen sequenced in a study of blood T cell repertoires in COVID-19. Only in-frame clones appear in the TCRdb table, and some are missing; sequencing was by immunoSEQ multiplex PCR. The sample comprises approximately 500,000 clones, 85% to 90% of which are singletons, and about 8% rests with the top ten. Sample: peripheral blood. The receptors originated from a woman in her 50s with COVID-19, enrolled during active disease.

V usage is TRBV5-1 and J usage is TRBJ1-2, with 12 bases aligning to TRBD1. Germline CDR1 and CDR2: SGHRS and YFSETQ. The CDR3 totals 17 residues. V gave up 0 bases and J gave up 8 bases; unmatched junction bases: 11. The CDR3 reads CASSLDRRGQGAQGYTF. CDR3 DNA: TGCGCCAGCAGCTTGGACCGTCGGGGACAGGGGGCGCAAGGCTACACCTTC.

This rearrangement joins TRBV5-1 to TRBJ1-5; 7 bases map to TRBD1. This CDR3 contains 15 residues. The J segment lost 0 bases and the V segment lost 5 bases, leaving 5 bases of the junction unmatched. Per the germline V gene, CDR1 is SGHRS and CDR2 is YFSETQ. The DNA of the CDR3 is TGCGCCAGCAGTGAGGGGGCGTATAGCAATCAGCCCCAGCATTTT. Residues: CASSEGAYSNQPQHF.

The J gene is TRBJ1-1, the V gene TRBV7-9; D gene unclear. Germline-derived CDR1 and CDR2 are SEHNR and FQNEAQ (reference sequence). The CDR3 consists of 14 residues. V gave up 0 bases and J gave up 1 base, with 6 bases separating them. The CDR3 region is CASSLAEGNTEAFF. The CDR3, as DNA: TGTGCCAGCAGCTTAGCGGAGGGGAACACTGAAGCTTTCTTT.

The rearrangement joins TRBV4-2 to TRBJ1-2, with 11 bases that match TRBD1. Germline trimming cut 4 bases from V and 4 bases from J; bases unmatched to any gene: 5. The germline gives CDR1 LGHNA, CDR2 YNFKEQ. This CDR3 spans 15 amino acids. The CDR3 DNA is TGTGCCAGCAGCCCTTCTGGGACAGGGGGCTATGGCTACACCTTC. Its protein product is CASSPSGTGGYGYTF.

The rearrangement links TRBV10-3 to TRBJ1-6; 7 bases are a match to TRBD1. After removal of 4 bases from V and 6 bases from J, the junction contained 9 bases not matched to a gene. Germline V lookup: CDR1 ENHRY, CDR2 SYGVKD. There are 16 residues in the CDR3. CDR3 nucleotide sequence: TGTGCCATCAGTGTCGGACAGGCGGGTGGTAATTCACCCCTCCACTTT. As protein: CAISVGQAGGNSPLHF.

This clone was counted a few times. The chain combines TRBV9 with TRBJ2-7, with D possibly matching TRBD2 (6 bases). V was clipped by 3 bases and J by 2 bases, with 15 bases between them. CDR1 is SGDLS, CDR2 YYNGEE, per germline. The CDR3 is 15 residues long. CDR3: CASSATGEGPYEQYF. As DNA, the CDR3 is TGTGCCAGCAGCGCCACGGGAGAGGGACCCTACGAGCAGTACTTC. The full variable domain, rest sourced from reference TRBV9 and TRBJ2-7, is DSGVTQTPKHLITATGQRVTLRCSPRSGDLSVYWYQQSLDQGLQFLIQYYNGEERAKGNILERFSAQQFPDLHSELNLSSLELGDSALYFCASSATGEGPYEQYFGPGTRLTVT.

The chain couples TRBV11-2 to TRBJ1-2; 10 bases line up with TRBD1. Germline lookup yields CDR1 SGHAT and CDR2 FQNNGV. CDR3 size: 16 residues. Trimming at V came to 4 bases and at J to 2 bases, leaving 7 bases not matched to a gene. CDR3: CASSSHRQGANYGYTF. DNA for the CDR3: TGTGCCAGCAGCTCGCATCGACAGGGGGCAAACTATGGCTACACCTTC.

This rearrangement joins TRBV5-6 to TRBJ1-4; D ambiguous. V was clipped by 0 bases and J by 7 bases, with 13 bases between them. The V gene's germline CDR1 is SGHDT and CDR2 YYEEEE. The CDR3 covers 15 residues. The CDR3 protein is CASSLAGEASEKLFF. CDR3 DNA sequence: TGTGCCAGCAGCTTGGCCGGGGAGGCGAGTGAAAAACTGTTTTTT.

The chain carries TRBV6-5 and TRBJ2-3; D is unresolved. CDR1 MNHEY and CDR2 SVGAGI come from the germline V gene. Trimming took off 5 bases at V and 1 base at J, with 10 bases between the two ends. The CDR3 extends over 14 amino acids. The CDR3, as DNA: TGTGCCAGCAGTCTAGACCCGCGCACAGATACGCAGTATTTT. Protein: CASSLDPRTDTQYF.

The CDR3 sequence: CASSQGLEIETQYF. The CDR3 nucleotides are TGTGCCAGCAGCCAAGGACTAGAGATCGAGACCCAGTACTTC. The chain uses TRBV4-2 and TRBJ2-5; D is possibly TRBD2 (6 bases). The CDR3 loop spans 14 amino acids. The germline V gene encodes CDR1 LGHNA and CDR2 YNFKEQ. Trimming cost V 1 base and J 5 bases, with 11 bases left between them.

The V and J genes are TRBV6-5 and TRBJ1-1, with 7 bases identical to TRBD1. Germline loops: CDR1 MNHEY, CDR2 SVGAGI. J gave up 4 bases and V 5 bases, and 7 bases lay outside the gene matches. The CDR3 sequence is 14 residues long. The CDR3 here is CASSPNRGGTEAFF. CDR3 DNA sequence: TGTGCCAGCAGTCCGAACAGGGGCGGCACTGAAGCTTTCTTT.

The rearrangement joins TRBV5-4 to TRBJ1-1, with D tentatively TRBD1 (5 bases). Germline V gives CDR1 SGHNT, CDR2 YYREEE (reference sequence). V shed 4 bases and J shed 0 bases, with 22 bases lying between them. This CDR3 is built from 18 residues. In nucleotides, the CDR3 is TGTGCCAGCAGCGTAGGTTATGGGGTCGGACATCTGAACACTGAAGCTTTCTTT. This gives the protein CASSVGYGVGHLNTEAFF.

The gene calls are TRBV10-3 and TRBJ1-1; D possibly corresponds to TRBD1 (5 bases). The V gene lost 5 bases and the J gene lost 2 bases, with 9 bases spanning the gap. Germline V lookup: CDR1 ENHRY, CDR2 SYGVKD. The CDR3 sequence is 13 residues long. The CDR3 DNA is TGTGCCATCAGTATCGGGGGTAACACTGAAGCTTTCTTT. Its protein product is CAISIGGNTEAFF.

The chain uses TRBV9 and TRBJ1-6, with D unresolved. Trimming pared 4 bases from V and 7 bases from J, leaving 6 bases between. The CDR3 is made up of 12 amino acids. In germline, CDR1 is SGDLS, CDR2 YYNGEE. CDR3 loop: CASSLPNSPLHF. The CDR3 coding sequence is TGTGCCAGCAGCCTCCCGAATTCACCCCTCCACTTT.

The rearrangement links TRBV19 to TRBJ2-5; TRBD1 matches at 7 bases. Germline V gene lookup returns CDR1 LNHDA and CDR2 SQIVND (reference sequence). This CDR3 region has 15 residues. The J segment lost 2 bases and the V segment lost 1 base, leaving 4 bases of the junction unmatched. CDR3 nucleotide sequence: TGTGCCAGTAGTATAGGCTCGACAGGGCAAGAGACCCAGTACTTC. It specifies CASSIGSTGQETQYF.

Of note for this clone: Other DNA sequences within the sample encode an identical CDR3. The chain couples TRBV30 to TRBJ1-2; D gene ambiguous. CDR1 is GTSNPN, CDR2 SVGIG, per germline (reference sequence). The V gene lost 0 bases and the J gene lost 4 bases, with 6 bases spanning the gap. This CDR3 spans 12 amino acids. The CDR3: CAWSVSGYGYTF. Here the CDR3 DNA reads TGTGCCTGGAGTGTTTCCGGCTATGGCTACACCTTC.

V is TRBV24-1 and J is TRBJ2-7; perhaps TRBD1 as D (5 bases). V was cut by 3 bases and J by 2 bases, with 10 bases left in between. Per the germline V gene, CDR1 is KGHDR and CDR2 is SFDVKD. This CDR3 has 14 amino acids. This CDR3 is CATSDRQLPYEQYF. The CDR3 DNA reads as TGTGCCACCAGTGATCGACAGCTTCCCTACGAGCAGTACTTC.

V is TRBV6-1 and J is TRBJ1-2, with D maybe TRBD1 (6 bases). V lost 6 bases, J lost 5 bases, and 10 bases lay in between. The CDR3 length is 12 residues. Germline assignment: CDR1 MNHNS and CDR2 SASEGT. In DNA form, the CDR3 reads TGTGCCAGCAGCAGGGACATTTATGGCTACACCTTC. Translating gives CASSRDIYGYTF.

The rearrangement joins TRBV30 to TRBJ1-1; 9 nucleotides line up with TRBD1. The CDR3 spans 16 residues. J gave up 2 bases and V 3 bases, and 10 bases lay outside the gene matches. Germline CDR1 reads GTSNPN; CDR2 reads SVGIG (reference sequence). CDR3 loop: CAWRPHRGRTNTEAFF. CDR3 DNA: TGTGCCTGGAGGCCCCACAGGGGGCGGACAAACACTGAAGCTTTCTTT. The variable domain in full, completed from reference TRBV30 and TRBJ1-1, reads SQTIHQWPATLVQPVGSPLSLECTVEGTSNPNLYWYRQAAGRGLQLLFYSVGIGQISSEVPQNLSASRPQDRQFILSSKKLLLSDSGFYLCAWRPHRGRTNTEAFFGQGTRLTVV.

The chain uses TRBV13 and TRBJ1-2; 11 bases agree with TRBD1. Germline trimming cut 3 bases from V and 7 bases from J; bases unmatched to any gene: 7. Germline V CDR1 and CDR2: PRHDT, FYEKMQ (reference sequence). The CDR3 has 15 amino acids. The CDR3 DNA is TGTGCCAGCAGCTTTAACGGACAGGGGGCATCTGGCTACACCTTC. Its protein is CASSFNGQGASGYTF.